A single sample gave rise to the 6 T cell receptor beta chains below, sequenced in a study of blood T cell repertoires in COVID-19. Profiling relied on immunoSEQ multiplex PCR, and the TCRdb table lists in-frame clones only, not all of them. The sample lists 250,000 or so clones, 90% seen once, with roughly 2.7% in the top ten. The sample consisted of peripheral blood. These receptors were obtained from a man aged 25 to 40 with COVID-19, enrolled during active disease.

The chain joins TRBV11-1 to TRBJ1-2; D is possibly TRBD1 (5 bases). The CDR3 length is 13 residues. Per germline, CDR1 SGHAT and CDR2 FQDESV (reference sequence). Between the trimmed V and J ends, which lost 5 bases and 3 bases, there was a span of 10 bases. The CDR3 sequence: CASSLDRDYGYTF. The CDR3 DNA follows: TGTGCCAGCAGCCTCGACAGAGACTATGGCTACACCTTC.

This clone occurred once. V usage is TRBV6-5 and J usage is TRBJ2-7, with TRBD1 matching 7 bases. Germline loops: CDR1 MNHEY, CDR2 SVGAGI. Trimming cost V 0 bases and J 3 bases; bases outside gene matches: 5. This CDR3 is built from 15 residues. CDR3 DNA sequence: TGTGCCAGCAGTTACTCGCCGCCAGGGGGCTACGAGCAGTACTTC. Residues: CASSYSPPGGYEQYF.

The V gene is TRBV28, the J gene TRBJ1-2; no reliable D call. Germline V CDR1 and CDR2: MDHEN, SYDVKM. The CDR3 is made up of 15 amino acids. Trimming removed 8 bases from V and 1 base from J, with 17 bases in between. The CDR3 region has the DNA TGTGCCAGCTTTGCTCTGGGAGGTAGTAACTATGGCTACACCTTC. Translation gives CASFALGGSNYGYTF.

This rearrangement joins TRBV19 to TRBJ1-1; 7 nucleotides agree with TRBD1. The germline V gene encodes CDR1 LNHDA and CDR2 SQIVND (reference sequence). The length of the CDR3 is 18 residues. Trimming removed 3 bases from V and 1 base from J; junction bases left unmatched: 14. CDR3 bases: TGTGCCAGTAGTATGCCACAGGGGAATTATCGCAAGAACACTGAAGCTTTCTTT. Amino acid sequence: CASSMPQGNYRKNTEAFF.

The chain couples TRBV7-2 to TRBJ2-5; D may be TRBD2 (5 bases). V was clipped by 3 bases and J by 3 bases, with 11 bases between them. The CDR3 loop spans 14 amino acids. Germline-derived CDR1 and CDR2 are SGHTA and FQGNSA. The CDR3 DNA is TGTGCCAGCAGCTTTGGTGTGAGGGAAGAGACCCAGTACTTC. This translates into CASSFGVREETQYF.

This chain's CDR3 is CASSFSVLATNEKLFF. The DNA of the CDR3 is TGTGCCAGCAGCTTCAGCGTGCTCGCAACTAATGAAAAACTGTTTTTT. The chain carries TRBV7-9 and TRBJ1-4, with D unresolved. Trimming removed 3 bases from V and 0 bases from J, with 11 bases in between. Germline V gene sequence: CDR1 SEHNR, CDR2 FQNEAQ (reference sequence). The CDR3 has 16 amino acids. Full variable domain (outside the CDR3, taken from reference TRBV7-9 and TRBJ1-4): DTGVSQNPRHKITKRGQNVTFRCDPISEHNRLYWYRQTLGQGPEFLTYFQNEAQLEKSRLLSDRFSAERPKGSFSTLEIQRTEQGDSAMYLCASSFSVLATNEKLFFGSGTQLSVL.